The source of this T cell receptor beta chain is a study of OX40 agonist ivuxolimab in advanced cancers. Study context: Earlier anti-PD-1, anti-PD-L1 or anti-CTLA-4 therapy was permitted; about 39% had received some. Partial responses were observed in three patients, of whom one had hepatocellular carcinoma and two had cutaneous melanoma. General study results and limits: In general, CD8+ T cells held more expanded clones than CD4+ did, on average. It was not determined which antigens were specifically recognized by the peripheral T cells that had undergone clonal expansion.

V shed 2 bases and J shed 5 bases, with 7 bases lying between them. The CDR3 consists of 12 residues. Germline V gene sequence: CDR1 GTSNPN, CDR2 SVGIG (reference sequence). TCRdb keeps only in-frame clones here, not all; method: immunoSEQ multiplex PCR. The sample has tens of thousands of clones; 80% are singletons. For this clone: Its specificity is not known.

This clonotype was obtained from an adult with an advanced solid tumor such as melanoma, head and neck, liver or kidney cancer. The genes are TRBV30 and TRBJ2-1; D gene uncertain. The specimen was CD4+ or CD8+ T cells sorted from blood, collected in a trial of the OX40 agonist ivuxolimab. The CDR3 DNA reads TGTGCCTGGAGTCCGCGGCACAATGAGCAGTTCTTC. This sequence encodes CAWSPRHNEQFF.